The 4 T cell receptor beta chains below all came from one sample that was sequenced in a study of post-analysis software for immune sequencing data. Every TCR beta cDNA library bore unique molecular identifiers. TCRdb recomputed calls from the PCR reads with MiXCR, one row per CDR3 protein. The sample consists of 350,000 to 450,000 distinct CDR3 sequences, less than 40% of them appearing once. These receptors' antigens are unknown. Points from the study as a whole: Patients used a handful of TRBV segments, including TRBV5-6, TRBV5-1 and TRBV20-1, more often than controls.

The sample comprised blood. The receptors stem from a girl aged 2-10 years with multiple sclerosis.

This chain links TRBV28 with TRBJ2-7; no definite D call. The V end lost 7 bases, the J end lost 3 bases, and 10 bases lay between the germline ends. The germline gives CDR1 MDHEN, CDR2 SYDVKM. This CDR3 is 12 amino acids long. In nucleotides, the CDR3 is TGTGCCAGCACCGGAAGGGTCTACGAGCAGTACTTC. Translating it yields CASTGRVYEQYF. The full variable domain, with the rest looked up from reference TRBV28 and TRBJ2-7, is DVKVTQSSRYLVKRTGEKVFLECVQDMDHENMFWYRQDPGLGLRLIYFSYDVKMKEKGDIPEGYSVSREKKERFSLILESASTNQTSMYLCASTGRVYEQYFGPGTRLTVT.

The chain couples TRBV9 to TRBJ2-7, with 10 nucleotides matching TRBD2. This CDR3 has 16 residues. Germline lookup yields CDR1 SGDLS and CDR2 YYNGEE. V shed 3 bases, J shed 0 bases, and the junction held 6 bases outside the gene matches. This CDR3 is CASSATGTSVSYEQYF. CDR3 nucleotides: TGTGCCAGCAGCGCGACCGGGACTAGCGTCTCCTACGAGCAGTACTTC.

The chain combines TRBV5-1 with TRBJ2-7; perhaps TRBD1 as D (6 bases). CDR1 is SGHRS, CDR2 YFSETQ, per germline. This CDR3 spans 14 amino acids. Trimming shortened V by 4 bases and J by 3 bases, and 14 bases separated the two germline ends. The CDR3 is CASSPLSRGYEQYF. The CDR3 DNA follows: TGCGCCAGCAGCCCCCTTTCCAGGGGCTACGAGCAGTACTTC. Full variable domain (missing parts from reference TRBV5-1 and TRBJ2-7): KAGVTQTPRYLIKTRGQQVTLSCSPISGHRSVSWYQQTPGQGLQFLFEYFSETQRNKGNFPGRFSGRQFSNSRSEMNVSTLELGDSALYLCASSPLSRGYEQYFGPGTRLTVT.

V and J are TRBV7-8 and TRBJ1-5, with 8 bases matching TRBD1. This CDR3 contains 18 residues. Germline V gene lookup returns CDR1 SGHVS and CDR2 FQNEAQ. V dropped 3 bases and J dropped 0; count of bases not matched to a gene: 10. The CDR3 sequence is CASSLWAGGGLSNQPQHF. Written as DNA, the CDR3 is TGTGCCAGCAGCTTGTGGGCAGGGGGCGGACTTAGCAATCAGCCCCAGCATTTT.